The rows below give T cell receptor beta chains drawn from one sample of a study of T cell repertoires in cytomegalovirus infection. TCRdb itself ran the reads through MiXCR, one entry per CDR3 protein. The data contain some 350,000 distinct CDR3 sequences, nearly 35% of them singletons. Their recognized antigens are unknown. The specimen comprised cultured PBMCs, sampled from culture after CMV antigen stimulation. The receptors were sampled from a human donor in good health (CMV status not recorded). Some clones in this sample may be carry-over from other donors' samples. Both conserved end residues are part of each CDR3. The D gene is left open where the match is weak. Size tells how often a clone was seen (once, few, many) or the class of an expanded clone, and some rows leave it out.

NA	TRBD2	TRBJ2-2	TRBV6-2/TRBV6-3	TGTGCCAGCAGACCCCAACTAGCGGGAGTACGCAAGGACGGGGAGCTGTTTTTT	CASRPQLAGVRKDGELFF
NA	NA	TRBJ2-1	TRBV12-3/TRBV12-4	TGTGCCAGCAGCCTAGATCCCTACAATGAGCAGTTCTTC	CASSLDPYNEQFF
many	NA	TRBJ1-1	TRBV7-2	TGTGCCAGCAGCCCCCCTAGGACTGAAGCTTTCTTT	CASSPPRTEAFF
NA	NA	TRBJ2-3	TRBV4-3	TGCGCCAGCAGCCTGGGGACCCGCACAGATACGCAGTATTTT	CASSLGTRTDTQYF
NA	TRBD1	TRBJ1-1	TRBV7-2	TGTGCCAGCAGCCCACGGCGGACCGGGACAGGGTCGGGCATGAACACTGAAGCTTTCTTT	CASSPRRTGTGSGMNTEAFF
NA	TRBD2	TRBJ2-7	TRBV5-6	TGTGCCAGCAACAACCGGGACTATCACTACGAGCAGTACTTC	CASNNRDYHYEQYF
NA	NA	TRBJ2-1	TRBV19	TGTGCCAGTAGTATCAGTCACCAGTATTCCTCCTACAATGAGCAGTTCTTC	CASSISHQYSSYNEQFF
many	NA	TRBJ1-2	TRBV12-3/TRBV12-4	TGTGCCAGCAGTTTTCCGTATCTAAGGGGCTACACCTTC	CASSFPYLRGYTF
NA	TRBD2	TRBJ2-7	TRBV6-2/TRBV6-3	TGTGCCAGCAGATTAACTAGCGGGACCTACGAGCAGTACTTC	CASRLTSGTYEQYF
few	NA	TRBJ1-3	TRBV14	TGTGCCAGCAGCCAATTTCTGGGCAGGGGCCCGAGCTCTGGAAACACCATATATTTT	CASSQFLGRGPSSGNTIYF
NA	TRBD2	TRBJ2-3	TRBV27	TGTGCCAGCAGTTTAAGGGCCCGAGGTAGCGGGAGGAAAGATACGCAGTATTTT	CASSLRARGSGRKDTQYF
many	NA	TRBJ2-3	TRBV7-6	TGTGCCAGCAGCCCCCTACACGCACAGGCAGATACGCAGTATTTT	CASSPLHAQADTQYF
few	TRBD1	TRBJ2-3	TRBV9	TGTGCCAGCAGCGTCGGACAGGGGTCCACAGATACGCAGTATTTT	CASSVGQGSTDTQYF
NA	TRBD2	TRBJ2-5	TRBV5-1	TGCGCCAGCAGCTTGAGGCCTAGCGGGCAAGAGACCCAGTACTTC	CASSLRPSGQETQYF
NA	NA	TRBJ1-1	TRBV27	TGTGCCAGCAGGTCCCCCCAGGGCACTGAAGCTTTCTTT	CASRSPQGTEAFF
NA	NA	TRBJ2-3	TRBV7-8	TGTGCCAGCAGCTCGGAGAGATATTGGGGGGCTAGCGGAAACACAGATACGCAGTATTTT	CASSSERYWGASGNTDTQYF
NA	NA	TRBJ2-1	TRBV28	TGTGCCAGCAGTTTTTGGGCCAAAGAGCAGTTCTTC	CASSFWAKEQFF
few	TRBD1	TRBJ2-3	TRBV11-2	TGTGCCAGCAGCTTGACAGGGACCACAGATACGCAGTATTTT	CASSLTGTTDTQYF
few	NA	TRBJ2-1	TRBV19	TGTGCCACCCGGGACGGTGGTCGTTATGAGCAGTTCTTC	CATRDGGRYEQFF
few	NA	TRBJ1-1	TRBV4-1	TGCGCCAGCAGCCAACCGGGGATGCGGGCTTTCTTT	CASSQPGMRAFF
NA	TRBD1	TRBJ2-3	TRBV4-2	TGTGCCAGCAGCCAAGGACGTAGACAGGGACAGGGTTCACATACGCAGTATTTT	CASSQGRRQGQGSHTQYF
NA	NA	TRBJ2-1	TRBV23-1	TGCGCCAGCAGTCAAACTTCGGACTTTAAACCCCGCAATGAGCAGTTCTTC	CASSQTSDFKPRNEQFF
NA	TRBD1	TRBJ1-1	TRBV19	TGTGCCACCTCCCGACAGGGGGAGAACACTGAAGCTTTCTTT	CATSRQGENTEAFF
many	TRBD2	TRBJ2-1	TRBV9	TGTGCCAGCAGCGTAGGAACGCGGGAGAGGTACAATGAGCAGTTCTTC	CASSVGTRERYNEQFF
NA	NA	TRBJ2-5	TRBV20-1	TGCAGTGCTGGGACACCGAAGCAAGAGACCCAGTACTTC	CSAGTPKQETQYF
NA	NA	TRBJ2-1	TRBV7-6	TGTGCCAGCAGCCCTCCTCCGGCGTTCTTC	CASSPPPAFF
few	TRBD2	TRBJ2-3	TRBV7-2	TGTGCCAGCAGTCCCCGGAGTAGCGGGGTTAGCACAGATACGCAGTATTTT	CASSPRSSGVSTDTQYF
NA	TRBD1	TRBJ2-4	TRBV4-1	TGCGCCAGCAGCCAAGAACGGACAGGGGGCAGGGGCAAAAACATTCAGTACTTC	CASSQERTGGRGKNIQYF
NA	TRBD1	TRBJ1-3	TRBV28	TGTGCCAGCAGCGGACAGGGGCTAAACACCATATATTTT	CASSGQGLNTIYF
few	NA	TRBJ1-1	TRBV6-1	TGTGCCAGCAGTGAACGGAGGAACACTGAAGCTTTCTTT	CASSERRNTEAFF
few	NA	TRBJ1-2	TRBV7-2	TGTGCCAGCAGCTTATACCCACGCAGGAGCCATAACTATGGCTACACCTTC	CASSLYPRRSHNYGYTF
NA	TRBD1	TRBJ2-3	TRBV29-1	TGCAGCGTTGGGCCTGGGACAGCTAGCACAGATACGCAGTATTTT	CSVGPGTASTDTQYF
once	TRBD1	TRBJ1-3	TRBV7-2	TGTGCCAGCAGCTCCGTGATTACAGGGGATGGAAACACCATATATTTT	CASSSVITGDGNTIYF
NA	NA	TRBJ1-4	TRBV7-9	TGTGCCAGCAGCTTAATTGAAAAACTGTTTTTT	CASSLIEKLFF
few	TRBD2	TRBJ2-1	TRBV12-3/TRBV12-4	TGTGCCAGCAGGCGGACTAGCGATTACAATGAGCAGTTCTTC	CASRRTSDYNEQFF
few	NA	TRBJ1-2	TRBV4-1	TGCGCCAGCAGAGGTGGGCTGAACTATGGCTACACCTTC	CASRGGLNYGYTF
NA	NA	TRBJ1-5	TRBV28	TGTGCCAGCAGTCCCAGGGGTTACAATCAGCCCCAGCATTTT	CASSPRGYNQPQHF
NA	NA	TRBJ2-5	TRBV9	TGTGCCAGCAGCGTAGATACGGGACAAGAGACCCAGTACTTC	CASSVDTGQETQYF
many	TRBD1	TRBJ1-6	TRBV7-2	TGTGCCAGCAGCCCCCGTGACAGGGCCGCTTCACCCCTCCACTTT	CASSPRDRAASPLHF
few	NA	TRBJ2-1	TRBV6-5	TGTGCCAGCAGTTACGGGGAGTCAGGGAAGTACAATGAGCAGTTCTTC	CASSYGESGKYNEQFF
NA	TRBD2	TRBJ2-1	TRBV19	TGTGCCAGTAGTATTGTAGCGGGAGGAGTTAAGGATGAGCAGTTCTTC	CASSIVAGGVKDEQFF
few	NA	TRBJ1-1	TRBV7-6	TGTGCCAGCAGCTTAGGTGCAGGTGGGCCCAACACTGAAGCTTTCTTT	CASSLGAGGPNTEAFF
few	NA	TRBJ1-1	TRBV12-3/TRBV12-4	TGTGCCAGCAGTCTCACGGGGAGTGGAGCTTTCTTT	CASSLTGSGAFF
many	NA	TRBJ1-1	TRBV7-2	TGTGCCAGCAGCTTAGGCATGTCTGAAGCTTTCTTT	CASSLGMSEAFF
few	TRBD2	TRBJ2-7	TRBV4-3	TGCGCCAGCAGCCAAGATCTGGTGGGAGGGCCCTACGAGCAGTACTTC	CASSQDLVGGPYEQYF
NA	TRBD1	TRBJ1-1	TRBV6-5	TGTGCCAGCAGTTACTCCGGACAGGGAAGGGCTGAAGCTTTCTTT	CASSYSGQGRAEAFF
many	TRBD2	TRBJ2-5	TRBV7-2	TGTGCCAGCAGCACTCGGGGGGGGGAAGTGCAAGAGACCCAGTACTTC	CASSTRGGEVQETQYF
few	TRBD2	TRBJ2-3	TRBV6-2/TRBV6-3	TGTGCCAGCAGTTACTCCTGGACTAGCGTCCAAGATACGCAGTATTTT	CASSYSWTSVQDTQYF
NA	NA	TRBJ1-2	TRBV9	TGTGCCAGCAGCGTAGCGGGCTATGGCTACACCTTC	CASSVAGYGYTF
NA	NA	TRBJ2-5	TRBV12-3/TRBV12-4	TGTGCCAGCACCTATGGGGGGACCCAGTACTTC	CASTYGGTQYF
few	NA	TRBJ1-3	TRBV19	TGTGCCAGTGCTGTGATGGAAATCTCTGGAAACACCATATATTTT	CASAVMEISGNTIYF
NA	NA	TRBJ2-4	TRBV20-1	TGCAGTGCCCCCGGGCGTAGCAAAAACATTCAGTACTTC	CSAPGRSKNIQYF
few	TRBD2	TRBJ2-1	TRBV6-1	TGTGCCAGCAGTGAGTACCAACTAGCGGGAGGGCCTGCCTACAATGAGCAGTTCTTC	CASSEYQLAGGPAYNEQFF
NA	NA	TRBJ2-4	TRBV6-1	TGTGCCAGCAGCCCCGGCCCTCCACGAGCCAAAAACATTCAGTACTTC	CASSPGPPRAKNIQYF